Each of the 7 T cell receptor beta chains below was sequenced from the same sample in a study of post-analysis software for immune sequencing data. Study results and caveats: A handful of TRBV segments occurring more often in patients than controls included TRBV5-6, TRBV5-1 and TRBV20-1.

Prepared TCR beta cDNA libraries contained unique molecular identifiers. One entry per CDR3 protein results from TCRdb running MiXCR on the PCR reads. In the table there are about 620,000 distinct CDR3 sequences, 44% of which are singletons. These receptors have no known antigen. Sequenced: blood. Source of these receptors: a girl between 5 and 17 years old with multiple sclerosis.

The chain uses TRBV10-3 and TRBJ2-7, with a tentative D call TRBD2 (7 bases). Trimming removed 0 bases from V and 6 bases from J, with 12 bases in between. Per the germline V gene, CDR1 is ENHRY and CDR2 is SYGVKD. The CDR3 has 14 residues. Here the CDR3 DNA reads TGTGCCATCAGTGAGTCTGGGGGGGCCTTCGAGCAGTACTTC. It is translated as CAISESGGAFEQYF.

With respect to this clonotype: An end of the junction differs from the germline gene, which may be a read error. V and J are TRBV12-3 or TRBV12-4 and TRBJ1-4; the D is unclear. The CDR3 covers 12 residues. For the CDR3, the DNA is TGTGCCGGCAGGCACGGAGAAGAAAAACTGTTTTTT. Translated, it gives CAGRHGEEKLFF.

This clonotype was picked up a small number of times. The CDR3 sequence is CASRAGTGLTGANVLTF. The CDR3 DNA follows: TGTGCCAGCAGGGCCGGGACAGGGCTTACTGGGGCCAACGTCCTGACTTTC. The chain carries TRBV6-1 and TRBJ2-6, with 9 bases lining up with TRBD1. After removal of 6 bases from V and 2 bases from J, the junction contained 8 bases not matched to a gene. The CDR3 is made up of 17 amino acids. Germline CDR1 is MNHNS and CDR2 is SASEGT.

The sample holds a few counts of this clonotype. This chain links TRBV20-1 with TRBJ1-2, with TRBD1 matching 7 bases. There are 12 residues in the CDR3. Germline loops: CDR1 DFQATT, CDR2 SNEGSKA (reference sequence). The CDR3 sequence: CSSLKGAKGYTF. In nucleotides, the CDR3 is TGCAGCTCTCTGAAGGGGGCGAAAGGCTACACCTTC.

The rearrangement links TRBV10-3 to TRBJ2-3; D possibly corresponds to TRBD2 (6 bases). Trimming left V 8 bases short and J 2 bases short, with 14 bases between. This CDR3 has 14 residues. Germline loops: CDR1 ENHRY, CDR2 SYGVKD. The CDR3 loop reads CAIEDRGSTDTQYF. The CDR3 region has the DNA TGTGCCATCGAGGACCGGGGGTCCACAGATACGCAGTATTTT.

This clonotype was counted a single time. The junction departs from the called germline gene at one end, perhaps through a read error. DNA of the CDR3: TGTGCCAGCACCTTCGGGGACAGCACCACAGATGCGCAGTATTTT. Translating gives CASTFGDSTTDAQYF. The J gene is TRBJ2-3, the V gene TRBV12-3 or TRBV12-4, with 7 bases lining up with TRBD1. The CDR3 contains 15 residues.

The chain couples TRBV12-3 or TRBV12-4 to TRBJ2-1; D gene uncertain. The CDR3 is made up of 13 amino acids. V lost 4 bases and J lost 6, with 10 bases in between. The CDR3 loop is CASSSPGINEQFF. DNA for the CDR3: TGTGCCAGCAGTTCCCCCGGAATCAATGAGCAGTTCTTC.